These 4 T cell receptor beta chains share one sample of origin, sequenced in a study of a mutant IDH1 vaccine in newly diagnosed glioma. Their recognized antigens are unknown. The method was immunoSEQ multiplex PCR; TCRdb's version includes in-frame clones alone and lacks a portion of them. The table lists about 64,000 clones, 74% of them singletons. Time point: week 35, safety follow-up. Alongside topical imiquimod, each dose of vaccine comprised 300 ug of mutant IDH1 20-mer peptide. Sequencing was performed on PBMCs, taken from a glioma patient whose treatment included an IDH1 peptide vaccine. The source of these receptors is a man between 50 and 59 years old with glioma.

The chain carries TRBV9 and TRBJ2-2; D assignment may be TRBD1 or TRBD2 (6 bases each). The germline V and J ends were trimmed by 0 bases and 1 base, with 10 bases remaining between them. In germline, CDR1 is SGDLS, CDR2 YYNGEE. This CDR3 region has 16 residues. DNA for the CDR3: TGTGCCAGCAGCGTAGGGGGGGCCGGGAACACCGGGGAGCTGTTTTTT. Translation: CASSVGGAGNTGELFF.

DNA of the CDR3: TGTGCCAGCTCACCATTGGACAGCACGGAGACCCAGTACTTC. It encodes CASSPLDSTETQYF. V and J are TRBV18 and TRBJ2-5; D perhaps matches TRBD1 (6 bases). The CDR3 contains 14 residues. V was trimmed by 2 bases and J by 5 bases, leaving 12 bases between them. Germline values: CDR1 KGHSH, CDR2 LQKENI.

The V and J genes are TRBV6-5 and TRBJ1-5; a possible D gene is TRBD1 (5 bases). The CDR3 sequence is 14 residues long. Per the germline V gene, CDR1 is MNHEY and CDR2 is SVGAGI. The V end lost 6 bases, the J end lost 2 bases, and 11 bases lay between the germline ends. The CDR3 loop is CASRGGGGNQPQHF. The CDR3 coding sequence is TGTGCCAGCAGGGGTGGGGGGGGCAATCAGCCCCAGCATTTT.

About this clone itself: An end of the junction does not agree with germline; a read error may underlie this. The chain employs TRBV29-1 and TRBJ1-2; D not certain. The CDR3 consists of 11 residues. In germline, CDR1 is SQVTM, CDR2 ANQGSEA. CDR3 loop: CSAEGGYGYTF. CDR3 coding DNA: TGCAGCGCTGAAGGCGGGTATGGCTACACCTTC.